This TCR beta chain was retrieved from a study of a mutant IDH1 vaccine in newly diagnosed glioma (dated by TCRdb to the early 2020s). At the level of the whole study: In the chemotherapy-containing groups, vaccination started alongside temozolomide cycles, whereas in patients who had radiotherapy alone it started 4-6 weeks after radiotherapy. Longitudinal TCRB deep sequencing was done for about two dozen treated patients, wherever samples were available for exploratory analyses. Peripheral blood samples were drawn at six visits, namely V03 (baseline), V05, V07, V10, V12 and V13. The week-35 safety follow-up took place at visit V12, and the week-47 end of study took place at visit V13. Prior to enrollment, standard therapy consisting of radiotherapy alone, temozolomide alone, or radiochemotherapy with temozolomide had been administered to patients, with the combination being received by most patients. The roughly 32 treated patients were 62.5% male and 37.5% female, with a mean age of approximately 38 years.

Library preparation was by the immunoSEQ multiplex PCR assay. Following the manufacturer's protocol, the hsTCRB Kit was used to amplify rearranged TCR beta chain sequences. Sequencing of TCRB libraries was carried out on an Illumina MiSeq. The study's processing was this. Demultiplexing, trimming and gene mapping were performed with the kit vendor's proprietary platform. TCRdb limited this immuneACCESS table to in-frame rearrangements with V and J called. A share of clones is missing; checked studies link under half to unresolved V genes, and the rest is unexplained. That table supplies the V and J calls and clone size; D and trimming were determined from the DNA. This sample is represented by 90,000 to 100,000 clones; around 92% of them were singletons. The ten most abundant clones make up around 0.77% of the sample. Overall study results and their limits: Availability determined which PBMC samples were chosen for TCRB deep sequencing. It was noted by the authors that analyses of patient blood samples could not be reproduced owing to sample limitations. Immune responses induced by the vaccine were seen in 93.3% of patients across multiple MHC alleles. No apparent relationship was observed between pseudoprogression and alterations in the top peripheral T cell clonotypes detected by TCRB sequencing.

According to the study, the label for this sample's time point signals: week 47, end of study. A 20-mer mutant IDH1 peptide at 300 micrograms in Montanide made up each vaccine dose, which was injected subcutaneously together with topical imiquimod. Eight vaccinations were administered to patients in weeks 1, 3, 5, 7, 11, 15, 19 and 23, corresponding to visits V03 through V10. All donors had newly diagnosed IDH1-mutant astrocytomas of WHO grade 3 or 4 that showed loss of nuclear ATRX. The samples were drawn from NOA16, a multicentre, single-arm, open-label phase I trial in Germany that tested a mutant IDH1 peptide vaccine in humans for the first time. Genomic DNA for TCRB sequencing was isolated from EDTA blood with the DNeasy Blood and Tissue Kit. The V and J ends are trimmed by 3 bases and 1 base, leaving 9 bases between them. The CDR3 numbers 14 residues from cysteine through phenylalanine. The read is trimmed to its CDR3 DNA, 42 bases read in frame from base 1. The germline V gene supplies CDR1 MDHEN and CDR2 SYDVKM.

On this clone itself: Its antigen specificity is not known. No base quality information exists; no much larger clone differs at one position.

This sequence was found in a woman aged 45-65 years with glioma. Sequenced here: PBMCs, sampled from a glioma patient whose treatment included an IDH1 peptide vaccine. The chain is encoded by TRBV28 joined to TRBJ2-5, with a weak D call of TRBD2 (5 bases match). The DNA is as follows: TGTGCCAGCAGTTTGTCGGAGGCCCAAGAGACCCAGTACTTC. This yields the protein CASSLSEAQETQYF.